This entry lists 16 T cell receptor beta chains sequenced from one sample in a study of blood T cell repertoires in COVID-19. Libraries were prepared by immunoSEQ multiplex PCR; TCRdb keeps only in-frame clonotypes and omits some of them. The sample comprises over 200,000 clones, 70% to 85% of which are singletons, and roughly 7.8% rests with the top ten. Sequencing was performed on peripheral blood. The receptors were gathered from a woman aged 80 or over with COVID-19, enrolled during active disease.

The V call is TRBV28, the J call TRBJ1-1; D is possibly TRBD1 (6 bases). Per germline, CDR1 MDHEN and CDR2 SYDVKM. The CDR3 is made up of 12 amino acids. V shed 3 bases and J shed 7 bases, with 9 bases lying between them. CDR3 bases: TGTGCCAGCAGTTTCGGACAGCTTGAAGCTTTCTTT. This gives the protein CASSFGQLEAFF.

The chain couples TRBV28 to TRBJ2-2; no firm D call. Germline assignment: CDR1 MDHEN and CDR2 SYDVKM. V gave up 8 bases and J gave up 2 bases, with 9 bases separating them. The CDR3 extends over 13 amino acids. CDR3 protein: CASPNPNTGELFF. In DNA, the CDR3 is TGTGCCAGCCCTAACCCCAACACCGGGGAGCTGTTTTTT. Combining the CDR3 with reference TRBV28 and TRBJ2-2 gives the whole variable domain DVKVTQSSRYLVKRTGEKVFLECVQDMDHENMFWYRQDPGLGLRLIYFSYDVKMKEKGDIPEGYSVSREKKERFSLILESASTNQTSMYLCASPNPNTGELFFGEGSRLTVL.

The genes are TRBV19 and TRBJ1-5; D is possibly TRBD1 (6 bases). CDR3 length equals 15 residues. V lost 6 bases and J lost 4, with 16 bases in between. Germline V CDR1 and CDR2: LNHDA, SQIVND (reference sequence). The CDR3 DNA reads as TGTGCCAGTAGCCCCTCACAGGGCACTAATCAGCCCCAGCATTTT. Its translation is CASSPSQGTNQPQHF.

The genes are TRBV10-3 and TRBJ2-7, with D maybe TRBD2 (5 bases). V was shortened by 3 bases and J by 1 base, with 10 bases between the two germline ends. This CDR3 has 14 residues. The germline gives CDR1 ENHRY, CDR2 SYGVKD. The CDR3 here is CAISESRGSYEQYF. The CDR3 nucleotides read TGTGCCATCAGTGAAAGCCGGGGATCCTACGAGCAGTACTTC.

The rearrangement uses TRBV28 and TRBJ2-7; TRBD2 matches 9 bases. CDR1 and CDR2 (germline): MDHEN, SYDVKM. Trimming cost V 6 bases and J 3 bases; bases outside gene matches: 3. CDR3 size: 13 residues. Here the CDR3 reads CASRGAGGYEQYF. DNA of the CDR3: TGTGCCAGCAGGGGAGCGGGGGGCTACGAGCAGTACTTC.

This clone was found once. This chain uses TRBV19 with TRBJ1-2; D is uncertain. V gave up 3 bases and J gave up 4 bases, with 15 bases separating them. This CDR3 has 15 residues. Germline assignment: CDR1 LNHDA and CDR2 SQIVND (reference sequence). For the CDR3, the DNA is TGTGCCAGTAGTATTGGAGCTCGTCAGATCTATGGCTACACCTTC. Amino acid sequence: CASSIGARQIYGYTF. The variable domain in full, with the rest retrieved from reference TRBV19 and TRBJ1-2, is DGGITQSPKYLFRKEGQNVTLSCEQNLNHDAMYWYRQDPGQGLRLIYYSQIVNDFQKGDIAEGYSVSREKKESFPLTVTSAQKNPTAFYLCASSIGARQIYGYTFGSGTRLTVV.

J is TRBJ1-1 and V is TRBV14; tentative D call: TRBD1 (6 bases). V was cut by 2 bases and J by 4 bases, with 14 bases left in between. This CDR3 region has 15 residues. Germline V gene lookup returns CDR1 SGHDN and CDR2 FVKESK. The CDR3 bases are TGTGCCAGCAGCCAAATGGGACATGGGGTCACTGAAGCTTTCTTT. Its translation is CASSQMGHGVTEAFF.

This chain links TRBV23-1 with TRBJ2-5; D is perhaps TRBD1 (6 bases). TRBV23-1 is an open reading frame whose function is uncertain. The CDR3 has 20 amino acids. V was trimmed by 0 bases and J by 0 bases, leaving 23 bases between them. The DNA of the CDR3 is TGCGCCAGCAGTCAATCAGGTACGGACAGTGAATCCGCGCACCAAGAGACCCAGTACTTC. Translation gives CASSQSGTDSESAHQETQYF.

V and J are TRBV12-3 or TRBV12-4 and TRBJ1-5; 8 bases fit TRBD1. Losses at the gene ends were 8 bases for V and 3 bases for J; bases not matched to a gene: 3. CDR3 length: 13 amino acids. The CDR3 DNA is TGTGCCAGCGCGGACAGGGCCAATCAGCCCCAGCATTTT. Encoded protein: CASADRANQPQHF.

This sequence joins TRBV5-1 and TRBJ1-2, with 10 positions matching TRBD1. The CDR3 is 14 amino acids. Germline V gene data show CDR1 as SGHRS and CDR2 as YFSETQ. V shed 4 bases, J shed 8 bases, and the junction held 8 bases outside the gene matches. For the CDR3, the DNA is TGCGCCAGCAGCCCTGACAGGGGGCATTTAGGCTACACCTTC. Translation: CASSPDRGHLGYTF.

The V call is TRBV7-9, the J call TRBJ2-3; 7 bases line up with TRBD2. This CDR3 is built from 16 residues. CDR1 is SEHNR and CDR2 is FQNEAQ in the germline V gene (reference sequence). Trimming took 2 bases from V and 4 from J; bases not matched to a gene: 9. Written as DNA, the CDR3 is TGTGCCAGCAGCTTAAATCGGGCCAGCGGGGCAGATACGCAGTATTTT. Its translation: CASSLNRASGADTQYF.

The chain is built from TRBV2 and TRBJ2-1, with 12 bases fitting TRBD2. The V and J ends lost 4 bases and 0 bases, in that order; junction bases with no gene match: 4. Per germline, CDR1 SNHLY and CDR2 FYNNEI. This CDR3 spans 17 amino acids. This CDR3 is CASSVEGLAGSYNEQFF. CDR3 nucleotide sequence: TGTGCCAGCAGTGTAGAGGGACTAGCGGGCTCCTACAATGAGCAGTTCTTC.

A word on this clone: This CDR3 is also generated by other DNA sequences in the sample. The chain carries TRBV6-5 and TRBJ2-7; 10 bases fit TRBD1. Losses at the gene ends were 6 bases for V and 4 bases for J; bases not matched to a gene: 6. Germline V gene sequence: CDR1 MNHEY, CDR2 SVGAGI. The CDR3 length is 14 residues. CDR3 sequence (DNA): TGTGCCAGCAGCTATGGGACAGGGGCGTACGAGCAGTACTTC. The encoded protein is CASSYGTGAYEQYF.

This chain connects TRBV5-1 to TRBJ2-2; TRBD1 matches at 7 bases. This CDR3 is 16 amino acids long. CDR1 and CDR2 from the germline V gene are SGHRS and YFSETQ. J was trimmed by 4 bases and V by 1 base; bases with no gene match: 7. CDR3 protein: CASSLHNGQATGELFF. For the CDR3, the DNA is TGCGCCAGCAGCTTGCACAACGGACAGGCCACCGGGGAGCTGTTTTTT.

The CDR3 sequence is CASSAGTPSSGNTIYF. The CDR3 coding sequence is TGTGCCAGCTCAGCGGGGACGCCGTCCTCTGGAAACACCATATATTTT. The rearrangement links TRBV18 to TRBJ1-3, with D possibly being TRBD1 (5 bases). The CDR3 sequence is 16 residues long. Germline V lookup: CDR1 KGHSH, CDR2 LQKENI. V lost 5 bases to trimming and J lost 0 bases, with 14 bases between them.

CDR3 DNA: TGTGCCAGCAGTCAGGATCCGAACACTGAAGCTTTCTTT. Amino acid sequence: CASSQDPNTEAFF. The rearrangement links TRBV5-4 to TRBJ1-1; no definite D call. CDR3 length: 13 residues. The V gene's germline CDR1 is SGHNT and CDR2 YYREEE (reference sequence). V dropped 5 bases and J dropped 1 base, with 9 bases sitting between them.